This TCR beta chain was found in a study of CD8 T cells in ankylosing spondylitis. The CDR3 has 15 amino acids. V lost 0 bases and J 5 bases, leaving 13 bases between the germline ends. Germline CDR1 SGHNT, CDR2 YENEEA. Study conclusions and caveats: Roughly eight highly homologous variants made up a TCR beta motif, and this motif appeared characteristic of ankylosing spondylitis blood. Some motif variants had been reported before (in reactive arthritis synovial fluid and blood).

Via MiXCR, TCRdb re-called the 5' RACE reads, giving one row per CDR3 protein. This sample has a few hundred thousand distinct CDR3 sequences, with 15% to 20% found just once. This clonotype was picked up a small number of times. Its antigen remains unidentified. This receptor was identified in a male donor with ankylosing spondylitis or in good health (not recorded which). The V and J genes are TRBV11-3 and TRBJ2-5; no definite D call. The sequenced material came from blood, either unsorted or a sorted T cell fraction (not recorded which). CDR3 nucleotides: TGTGCCAGCAGCTTAGATAGTTCGACGGTTGAGACCCAGTACTTC. Residues: CASSLDSSTVETQYF.